Presented here are 28 T cell receptor beta chains from one specimen sequenced in a study of blood T cell repertoires in COVID-19. Profiling relied on immunoSEQ multiplex PCR, and the TCRdb table lists in-frame clones only, not all of them. The sample lists roughly 110,000 clones; approximately 90% were seen once. The sequenced material came from peripheral blood. All receptors come from a woman aged 25 to 45 with acute or convalescent COVID-19.

The genes are TRBV6-6 and TRBJ2-2, with D possibly matching TRBD1 (5 bases). CDR1 and CDR2 (germline): MNHNY, SVGAGI (reference sequence). This CDR3 is built from 15 residues. V lost 4 bases to trimming and J lost 2 bases, with 11 bases between them. CDR3 DNA: TGTGCCAGCAGTTCCCAGGGCCCAAACACCGGGGAGCTGTTTTTT. It codes for CASSSQGPNTGELFF.

The V gene is TRBV5-1, the J gene TRBJ1-4, with TRBD1 identical over 11 bases. With 3 bases clipped from V and 5 bases from J, the junction kept 3 bases outside the gene matches. Germline CDR1 and CDR2: SGHRS and YFSETQ. There are 15 residues in the CDR3. The CDR3 loop reads CASSYGQGANEKLFF. The CDR3 DNA is TGCGCCAGCAGCTATGGACAGGGGGCAAATGAAAAACTGTTTTTT.

The V and J genes are TRBV7-9 and TRBJ1-2; D call uncertain. Trimming stripped 0 bases from V and 6 bases from J, with 11 bases between. CDR1 SEHNR and CDR2 FQNEAQ come from the germline V gene (reference sequence). This CDR3 is built from 14 residues. For the CDR3, the DNA is TGTGCCAGCAGCTTAGCTACCCTAGGCGATGGCTACACCTTC. Translated: CASSLATLGDGYTF.

The V and J genes are TRBV7-2 and TRBJ1-1, with a possible D match to TRBD1 (5 bases). Per the germline V gene, CDR1 is SGHTA and CDR2 is FQGNSA. The CDR3 length is 14 residues. Deletions cut 5 bases from V and 3 bases from J, with 13 bases between. CDR3 in amino acids: CASSASGGDTEAFF. CDR3 nucleotides: TGTGCCAGCAGCGCCTCGGGGGGGGACACTGAAGCTTTCTTT. Supplemented by reference TRBV7-2 and TRBJ1-1, the full variable domain reads GAGVSQSPSNKVTEKGKDVELRCDPISGHTALYWYRQSLGQGLEFLIYFQGNSAPDKSGLPSDRFSAERTGGSVSTLTIQRTQQEDSAVYLCASSASGGDTEAFFGQGTRLTVV.

The rearrangement joins TRBV5-1 to TRBJ2-5; 9 bases fit TRBD1. The CDR3 has 15 residues. The germline CDR1 and CDR2 sequences are SGHRS and YFSETQ. After removal of 0 bases from V and 9 bases from J, the junction contained 9 bases not matched to a gene. In nucleotides, the CDR3 is TGCGCCAGCAGCTTGGGCCGGGGACAGGGTGTTTCCCAGTACTTC. Translating gives CASSLGRGQGVSQYF.

The rearrangement joins TRBV5-6 to TRBJ1-1; tentatively, D is TRBD1 (6 bases). Trimming shortened V by 0 bases and J by 4 bases, and 19 bases separated the two germline ends. CDR1 SGHDT and CDR2 YYEEEE come from the germline V gene. CDR3 size: 17 residues. The CDR3 coding sequence is TGTGCCAGCAGCTTGGGGGGGACAACCAAACGAAGCACTGAAGCTTTCTTT. Protein: CASSLGGTTKRSTEAFF.

The chain uses TRBV2 and TRBJ1-1; D remains unclear. V was pared by 5 bases and J by 1 base, with 5 bases between. The germline CDR1 and CDR2 sequences are SNHLY and FYNNEI. The length of the CDR3 is 12 residues. CDR3 amino acids: CASSRENTEAFF. The CDR3 DNA follows: TGTGCCAGCAGTAGAGAGAACACTGAAGCTTTCTTT. Together with reference TRBV2 and TRBJ1-1, the CDR3 gives the full variable domain: EPEVTQTPSHQVTQMGQEVILRCVPISNHLYFYWYRQILGQKVEFLVSFYNNEISEKSEIFDDQFSVERPDGSNFTLKIRSTKLEDSAMYFCASSRENTEAFFGQGTRLTVV.

This chain uses TRBV27 with TRBJ2-3, with D possibly TRBD1 on 5 matching bases. V lost 4 bases to trimming and J lost 3 bases, with 14 bases between them. This CDR3 spans 15 amino acids. CDR1 is MNHEY and CDR2 is SMNVEV in the germline V gene (reference sequence). The CDR3 DNA reads TGTGCCAGCAGTTACGGGTCCAGGGCGACAGATACGCAGTATTTT. It specifies CASSYGSRATDTQYF.

V usage is TRBV27 and J usage is TRBJ2-2; TRBD2 matches at 12 bases. Looked up from germline, CDR1 is MNHEY and CDR2 is SMNVEV (reference sequence). CDR3 size: 15 residues. Trimming at V came to 5 bases and at J to 6 bases, leaving 4 bases not matched to a gene. DNA for the CDR3: TGTGCCAGCAGTCCAAGACTAGCGGGAGCCGGGGAGCTGTTTTTT. Its protein is CASSPRLAGAGELFF.

The chain combines TRBV28 with TRBJ1-3; 7 positions match TRBD1. CDR1 and CDR2 (germline): MDHEN, SYDVKM. This CDR3 contains 18 residues. V was pared by 6 bases and J by 7 bases, with 21 bases of the junction left unmatched. This CDR3 is CASRPSDNRDRLINTIYF. The CDR3 DNA reads TGTGCCAGCAGACCGAGCGACAACCGGGACAGACTAATCAACACCATATATTTT.

For the CDR3, the DNA is TGTGCCATCAGTGACGGGAGCAGCTCCTACGAGCAGTACTTC. Its translation is CAISDGSSSYEQYF. The V and J genes are TRBV10-3 and TRBJ2-7, with D possibly matching TRBD2 (6 bases). The germline gives CDR1 ENHRY, CDR2 SYGVKD. The CDR3 loop spans 14 amino acids. Trimming removed 3 bases at V and 0 bases at J, with 9 bases between.

The chain links TRBV29-1 to TRBJ2-7, with 7 bases identical to TRBD1. V lost 3 bases and J lost 3; bases outside the gene matches: 8. Looked up from germline, CDR1 is SQVTM and CDR2 is ANQGSEA. This CDR3 has 14 amino acids. Here the CDR3 reads CSVDETGNRYEQYF. DNA of the CDR3: TGCAGCGTTGACGAGACAGGGAATCGCTACGAGCAGTACTTC.

CDR3 amino acids: CASSTPAGTGTEKLFF. The DNA of the CDR3 is TGTGCCAGCAGCACCCCGGCTGGGACAGGGACAGAAAAACTGTTTTTT. The rearrangement joins TRBV2 to TRBJ1-4, with 9 bases lining up with TRBD1. Per the germline V gene, CDR1 is SNHLY and CDR2 is FYNNEI. This CDR3 has 16 amino acids. V trimming: 6 bases; J trimming: 8 bases; junction bases outside the gene matches: 13.

V and J are TRBV7-9 and TRBJ1-2, with 9 bases that match TRBD1. Trimming took 1 base from V and 6 from J; bases not matched to a gene: 18. CDR3 length: 19 residues. Germline V gene lookup returns CDR1 SEHNR and CDR2 FQNEAQ (reference sequence). This CDR3 is CASSLVRRGQGRPGDGYTF. For the CDR3, the DNA is TGTGCCAGCAGCTTAGTCAGGAGGGGACAGGGTCGGCCTGGGGATGGCTACACCTTC.

This chain uses TRBV28 with TRBJ1-1; 7 bases fit TRBD1. V was clipped by 7 bases and J by 1 base; unmatched bases: 6. The CDR3 extends over 14 amino acids. CDR1 and CDR2 (germline): MDHEN, SYDVKM. DNA for the CDR3: TGTGCCAGCAAGGCTCAGGGGGGGAACACTGAAGCTTTCTTT. Translated: CASKAQGGNTEAFF.

The rearrangement joins TRBV3-1 (or the pseudogene TRBV3-2) to TRBJ2-5; 12 bases are shared with TRBD2. The CDR3 loop spans 16 amino acids. With 4 bases clipped from V and 5 bases from J, the junction kept 8 bases outside the gene matches. Per the germline V gene, CDR1 is LGHDT and CDR2 is YNNKEL (reference sequence). CDR3 bases: TGTGCCAGCAGCCCTAGCGGGGGGGCCGTTGGGGAGACCCAGTACTTC. Encoded protein: CASSPSGGAVGETQYF.

J is TRBJ2-1 and V is TRBV7-9; TRBD2 agrees at 14 bases. Germline CDR1 SEHNR, CDR2 FQNEAQ (reference sequence). The CDR3 runs 19 residues. Trimming took 5 bases from V and 1 from J; bases not matched to a gene: 10. The CDR3 DNA reads as TGTGCCAGCAGCGAAATGGGACTAGCGGGAGTTCGGTCCTACAATGAGCAGTTCTTC. Its translation: CASSEMGLAGVRSYNEQFF.

This clone was seen only a few times. V and J are TRBV28 and TRBJ2-3; TRBD2 matches at 10 bases. The germline V gene encodes CDR1 MDHEN and CDR2 SYDVKM. Losses at the gene ends were 6 bases for V and 0 bases for J; bases not matched to a gene: 6. The CDR3 sequence is 16 residues long. The CDR3 sequence is CASRRTSGTSTDTQYF. The CDR3 DNA is TGTGCCAGCAGACGGACTAGCGGAACTAGCACAGATACGCAGTATTTT.

The J gene is TRBJ1-1, the V gene TRBV29-1; the D gene is possibly TRBD1 (6 bases). Trimming stripped 6 bases from V and 5 bases from J, with 16 bases between. Germline lookup yields CDR1 SQVTM and CDR2 ANQGSEA. The CDR3 is made up of 13 amino acids. CDR3 sequence: CSVNQGKSTEAFF. DNA for the CDR3: TGCAGCGTCAATCAGGGGAAGAGTACTGAAGCTTTCTTT.

The chain uses TRBV7-2 and TRBJ2-5; TRBD2 agrees at 11 bases. V shed 7 bases and J 0 bases; nucleotides not matched to a gene: 10. Germline lookup yields CDR1 SGHTA and CDR2 FQGNSA. The CDR3 spans 17 residues. DNA of the CDR3: TGTGCCAGCATGTTCCCGACTAGCGGGACTTACCAAGAGACCCAGTACTTC. The encoded protein is CASMFPTSGTYQETQYF.

The chain joins TRBV5-4 to TRBJ2-3; TRBD2 agrees at 11 bases. V trimming: 3 bases; J trimming: 0 bases; junction bases outside the gene matches: 15. CDR1 and CDR2 (germline): SGHNT, YYREEE (reference sequence). The CDR3 has 20 amino acids. The CDR3 DNA follows: TGTGCCAGCAGCTCCCCAGTAGGTAGCGGGAGGGCCGGAAGCACAGATACGCAGTATTTT. Translating it yields CASSSPVGSGRAGSTDTQYF.

This sequence joins TRBV4-2 and TRBJ1-1; D is unresolved. The germline V gene encodes CDR1 LGHNA and CDR2 YNFKEQ. The CDR3 has 11 residues. The germline V and J ends were trimmed by 3 bases and 11 bases, with 10 bases remaining between them. DNA for the CDR3: TGTGCCAGCAGCCATTCCCTCGGGGCTTTCTTT. This encodes CASSHSLGAFF.

The rearrangement links TRBV2 to TRBJ2-5, with a possible D match to TRBD1 (5 bases). Per the germline V gene, CDR1 is SNHLY and CDR2 is FYNNEI. This CDR3 is built from 14 residues. V lost 7 bases, J lost 6 bases, and 18 bases lay in between. CDR3 DNA: TGTGCCAGCACCGACAGCAGGTCGGCAAAGACCCAGTACTTC. It translates to CASTDSRSAKTQYF. Full variable domain (remainder filled in from reference TRBV2 and TRBJ2-5): EPEVTQTPSHQVTQMGQEVILRCVPISNHLYFYWYRQILGQKVEFLVSFYNNEISEKSEIFDDQFSVERPDGSNFTLKIRSTKLEDSAMYFCASTDSRSAKTQYFGPGTRLLVL.

The chain couples TRBV2 to TRBJ2-3, with 11 nucleotides matching TRBD2. CDR1 and CDR2 (germline): SNHLY, FYNNEI. Trimming removed 3 bases from V and 2 bases from J; junction bases left unmatched: 7. This CDR3 has 17 amino acids. This chain's CDR3 is CASSDVAGGRDTDTQYF. In nucleotides, the CDR3 is TGTGCCAGCAGTGACGTAGCGGGGGGGCGGGACACAGATACGCAGTATTTT.

This clone was counted a few times. The chain recombines TRBV9 with TRBJ2-5, with TRBD1 identical over 10 bases. J lost 4 bases, V lost 3 bases, and 6 bases had no gene match. Germline V gene data show CDR1 as SGDLS and CDR2 as YYNGEE. The CDR3 loop spans 15 amino acids. DNA of the CDR3: TGTGCCAGCAGCGCGGGACAGGGGAAAGGAGAGACCCAGTACTTC. This codes for CASSAGQGKGETQYF.

This chain links TRBV11-3 with TRBJ1-1; 9 bases fit TRBD1. The CDR3 runs 14 residues. Germline V CDR1 and CDR2: SGHNT, YENEEA. V lost 5 bases, J lost 8 bases, and 9 bases stayed unmatched. CDR3 loop: CASSKDRGYQEAFF. The CDR3 bases are TGTGCCAGCAGCAAGGACAGGGGTTACCAAGAAGCTTTCTTT.

DNA of the CDR3: TGTGCCAGTAGTACTGGACAGCTTTATAGCAATCAGCCCCAGCATTTT. Protein: CASSTGQLYSNQPQHF. The J gene is TRBJ1-5, the V gene TRBV19; perhaps TRBD1 as D (6 bases). Germline V gives CDR1 LNHDA, CDR2 SQIVND (reference sequence). The CDR3 has 16 residues. Trimming cost V 4 bases and J 0 bases, with 13 bases left between them.

This clone was recorded only once. This chain joins TRBV7-2 and TRBJ1-1; D gene unclear. Germline CDR1 and CDR2: SGHTA and FQGNSA. V was shortened by 5 bases and J by 3 bases, with 13 bases between the two germline ends. This CDR3 contains 14 residues. The CDR3 DNA follows: TGTGCCAGCAGCCCTAGGTGGGGAGACACTGAAGCTTTCTTT. Protein: CASSPRWGDTEAFF.